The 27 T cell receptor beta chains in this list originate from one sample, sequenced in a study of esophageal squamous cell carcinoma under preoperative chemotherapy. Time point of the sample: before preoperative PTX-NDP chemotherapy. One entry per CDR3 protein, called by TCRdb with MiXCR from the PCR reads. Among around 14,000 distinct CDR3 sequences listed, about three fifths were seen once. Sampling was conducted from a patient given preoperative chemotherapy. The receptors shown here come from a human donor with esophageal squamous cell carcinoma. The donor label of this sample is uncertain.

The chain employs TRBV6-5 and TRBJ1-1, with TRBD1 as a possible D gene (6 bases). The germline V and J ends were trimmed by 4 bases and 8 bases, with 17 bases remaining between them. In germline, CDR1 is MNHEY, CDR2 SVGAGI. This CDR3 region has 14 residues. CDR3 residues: CASSSRRAGTEAFF. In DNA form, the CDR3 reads TGTGCCAGCAGTTCTCGCCGGGCCGGGACAGAAGCTTTCTTT.

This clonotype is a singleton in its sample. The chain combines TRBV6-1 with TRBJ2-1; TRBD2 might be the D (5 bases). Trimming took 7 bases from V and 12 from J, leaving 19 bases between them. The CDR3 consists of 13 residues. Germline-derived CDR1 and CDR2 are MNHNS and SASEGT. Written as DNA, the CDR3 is TGTGCCAGCACGTCTCGCGGGTCCGAGACGCAGTTCTTC. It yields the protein CASTSRGSETQFF.

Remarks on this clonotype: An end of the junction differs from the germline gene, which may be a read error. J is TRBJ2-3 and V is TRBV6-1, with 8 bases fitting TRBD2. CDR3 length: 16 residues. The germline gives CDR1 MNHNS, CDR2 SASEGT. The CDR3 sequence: CASGGHGGGGPDTQYF. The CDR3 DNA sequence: TGTGCCAGCGGGGGCCACGGGGGGGGCGGCCCAGATACGCAGTATTTC.

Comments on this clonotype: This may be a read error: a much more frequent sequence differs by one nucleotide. DNA for the CDR3: TGTGCCAGCAGCCCCGGGACAGTCGGGGTCTTGGACTTC. This encodes CASSPGTVGVLDF. The rearrangement links TRBV6-1 to TRBJ2-1, with 7 bases matching TRBD1. The CDR3 totals 13 residues. Germline CDR1 and CDR2: MNHNS and SASEGT.

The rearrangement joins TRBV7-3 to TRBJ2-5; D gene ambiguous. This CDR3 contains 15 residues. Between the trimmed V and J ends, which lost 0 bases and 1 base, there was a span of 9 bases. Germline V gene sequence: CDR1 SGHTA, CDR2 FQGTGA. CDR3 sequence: CASSLTAEPQETQYF. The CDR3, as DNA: TGTGCCAGCAGCTTAACGGCAGAGCCCCAAGAGACCCAGTACTTC.

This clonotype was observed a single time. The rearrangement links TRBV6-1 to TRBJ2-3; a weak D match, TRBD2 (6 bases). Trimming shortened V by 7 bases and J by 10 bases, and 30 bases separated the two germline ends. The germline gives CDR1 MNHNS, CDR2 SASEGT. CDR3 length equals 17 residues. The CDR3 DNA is TGTGCCAGCATCCCGGGACTCCAGCCGGTGAGCACAAATGCGCAGTATTTT. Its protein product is CASIPGLQPVSTNAQYF.

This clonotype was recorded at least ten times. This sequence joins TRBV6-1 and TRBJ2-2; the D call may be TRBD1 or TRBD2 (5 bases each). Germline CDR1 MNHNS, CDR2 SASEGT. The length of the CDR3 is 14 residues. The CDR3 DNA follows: TGTGCTTCCTTCCGGGTCTGGGGGACCGGGGAGCTGTTTTTT. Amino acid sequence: CASFRVWGTGELFF.

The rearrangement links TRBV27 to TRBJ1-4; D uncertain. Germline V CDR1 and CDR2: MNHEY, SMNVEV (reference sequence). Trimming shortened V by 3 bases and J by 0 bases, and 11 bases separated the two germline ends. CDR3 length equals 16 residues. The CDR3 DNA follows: TGTGCCAGCAGTTTGGCGGCCGACGCAACTAATGAAAAACTGTTTTTT. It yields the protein CASSLAADATNEKLFF.

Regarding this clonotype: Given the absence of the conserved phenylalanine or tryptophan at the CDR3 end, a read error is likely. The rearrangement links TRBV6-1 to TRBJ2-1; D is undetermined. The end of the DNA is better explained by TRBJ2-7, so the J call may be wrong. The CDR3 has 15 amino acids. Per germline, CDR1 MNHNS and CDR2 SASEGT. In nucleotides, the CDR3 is TGTACCAGCAGCCCTCACCCACAGCTCTCCTACGAGCAGTACTTA. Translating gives CTSSPHPQLSYEQYL.

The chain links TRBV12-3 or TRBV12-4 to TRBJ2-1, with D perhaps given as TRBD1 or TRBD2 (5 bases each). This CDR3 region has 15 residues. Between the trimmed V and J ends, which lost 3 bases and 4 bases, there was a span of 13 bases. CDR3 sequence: CASSLGTPPYNEQFF. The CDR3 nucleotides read TGTGCCAGCAGTTTGGGGACCCCCCCATACAATGAGCAGTTCTTC.

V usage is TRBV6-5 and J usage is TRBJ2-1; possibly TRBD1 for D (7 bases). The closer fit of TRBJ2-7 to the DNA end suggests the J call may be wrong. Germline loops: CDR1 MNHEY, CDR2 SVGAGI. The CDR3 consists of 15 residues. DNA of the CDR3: TGTGCCAGCAGACTCGAACAGACAGGGAGGTACGAGCAGTACTTC. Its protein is CASRLEQTGRYEQYF.

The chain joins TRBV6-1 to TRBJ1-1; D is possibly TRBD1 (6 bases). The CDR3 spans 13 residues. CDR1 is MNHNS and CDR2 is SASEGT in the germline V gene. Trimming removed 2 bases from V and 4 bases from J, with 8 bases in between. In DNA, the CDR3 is TGTGCCAGCAGTGAAAGAGGGGGCACTGAAGCTTTCTTT. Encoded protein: CASSERGGTEAFF.

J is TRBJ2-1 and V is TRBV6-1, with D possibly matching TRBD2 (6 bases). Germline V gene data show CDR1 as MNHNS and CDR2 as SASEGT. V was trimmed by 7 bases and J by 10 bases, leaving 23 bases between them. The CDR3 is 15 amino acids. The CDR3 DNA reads TGTGCCAGCAAAAAGGCGGGACCGGGTCCCTACGAGCAGTTCTTC. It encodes CASKKAGPGPYEQFF.

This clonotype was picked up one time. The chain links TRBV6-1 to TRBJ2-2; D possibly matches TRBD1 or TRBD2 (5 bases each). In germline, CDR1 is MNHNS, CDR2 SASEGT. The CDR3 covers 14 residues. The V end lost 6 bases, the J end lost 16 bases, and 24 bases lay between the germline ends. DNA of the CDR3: TGTGCCAGCAGCCTGGGAGTCAACACCGGGACGCAGTTTTTT. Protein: CASSLGVNTGTQFF.

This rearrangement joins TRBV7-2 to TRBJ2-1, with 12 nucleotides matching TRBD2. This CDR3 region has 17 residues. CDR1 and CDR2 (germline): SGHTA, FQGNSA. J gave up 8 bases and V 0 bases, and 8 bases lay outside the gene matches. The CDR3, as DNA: TGTGCCAGCAGCTTAGCTCTAGCGGGAGGGCCATCGGATGAGCAGTTCTTC. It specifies CASSLALAGGPSDEQFF.

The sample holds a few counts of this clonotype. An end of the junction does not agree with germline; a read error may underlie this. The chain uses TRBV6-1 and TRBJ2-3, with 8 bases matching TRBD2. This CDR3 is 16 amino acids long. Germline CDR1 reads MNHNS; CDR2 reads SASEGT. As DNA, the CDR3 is TGTGCCAGCGGGGGCAACGGGGGGGATGAGGAAGATACCCAGTATTTT. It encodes CASGGNGGDEEDTQYF.

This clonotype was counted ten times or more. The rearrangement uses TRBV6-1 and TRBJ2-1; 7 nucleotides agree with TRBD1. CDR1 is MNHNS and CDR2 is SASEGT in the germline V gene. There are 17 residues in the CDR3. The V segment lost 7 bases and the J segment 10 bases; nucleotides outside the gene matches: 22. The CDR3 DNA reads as TGTGCCAGCACAGGCCCTTACGGCGACAGGGCAAACTACGAGCAGTTCTTC. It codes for CASTGPYGDRANYEQFF.

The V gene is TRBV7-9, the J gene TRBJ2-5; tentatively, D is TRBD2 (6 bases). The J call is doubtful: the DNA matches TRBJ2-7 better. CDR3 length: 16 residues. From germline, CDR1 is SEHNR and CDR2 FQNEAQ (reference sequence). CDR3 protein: CASSLVNSAGYYEQYF. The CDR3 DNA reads TGTGCCAGCAGCTTAGTTAATAGCGCGGGATACTACGAGCAGTACTTC.

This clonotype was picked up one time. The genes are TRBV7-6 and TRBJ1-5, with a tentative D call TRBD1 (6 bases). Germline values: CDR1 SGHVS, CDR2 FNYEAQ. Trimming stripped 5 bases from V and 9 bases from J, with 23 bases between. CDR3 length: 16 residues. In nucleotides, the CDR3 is TGTGCCAGCAGCCCCTACCCTGGACAGTCTCAGGGGCCCCAGCATTTT. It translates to CASSPYPGQSQGPQHF.

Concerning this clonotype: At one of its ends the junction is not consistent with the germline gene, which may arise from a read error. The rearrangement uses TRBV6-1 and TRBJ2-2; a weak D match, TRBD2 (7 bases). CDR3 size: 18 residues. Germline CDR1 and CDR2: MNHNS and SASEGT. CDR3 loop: CASSGREGGPATYGELFF. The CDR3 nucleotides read TGTGCCAGCAGTGGGAGAGAGGGGGGGCCGGCGACCTACGGGGAGCTGTTCTTT.

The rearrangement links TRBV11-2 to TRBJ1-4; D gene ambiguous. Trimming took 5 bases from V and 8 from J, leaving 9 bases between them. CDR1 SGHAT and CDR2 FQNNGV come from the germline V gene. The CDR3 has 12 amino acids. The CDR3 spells CASSLLEEKLFF. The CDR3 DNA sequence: TGTGCCAGCAGCCTCCTCGAAGAAAAACTGTTTTTT.

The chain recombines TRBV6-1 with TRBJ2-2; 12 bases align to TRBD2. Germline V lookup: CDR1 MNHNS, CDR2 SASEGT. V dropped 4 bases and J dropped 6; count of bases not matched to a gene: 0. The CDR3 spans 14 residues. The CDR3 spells CASSGLAGAGELFF. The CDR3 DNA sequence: TGTGCCAGCAGTGGACTAGCGGGAGCCGGGGAGCTGTTTTTT.

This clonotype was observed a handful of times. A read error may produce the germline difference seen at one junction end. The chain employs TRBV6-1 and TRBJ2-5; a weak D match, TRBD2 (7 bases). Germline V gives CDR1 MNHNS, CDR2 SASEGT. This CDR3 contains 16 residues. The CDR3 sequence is CASGGNGGREPETQYF. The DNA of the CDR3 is TGTGCCAGCGGGGGCAACGGGGGGCGTGAGCCAGAGACGCAGTACTTC.

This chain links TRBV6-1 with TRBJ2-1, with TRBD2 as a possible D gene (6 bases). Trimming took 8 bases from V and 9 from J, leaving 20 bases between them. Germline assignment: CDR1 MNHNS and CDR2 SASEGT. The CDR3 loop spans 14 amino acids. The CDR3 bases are TGTGCCAGCTTAGGAGGGAGTCCGCGAAGTGAGCAGTTCTTC. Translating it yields CASLGGSPRSEQFF.

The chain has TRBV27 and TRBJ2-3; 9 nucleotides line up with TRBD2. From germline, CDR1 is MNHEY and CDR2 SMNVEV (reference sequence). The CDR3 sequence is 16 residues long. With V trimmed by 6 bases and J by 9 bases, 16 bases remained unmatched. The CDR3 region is CASRVSGGRDQETQYF. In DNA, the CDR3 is TGTGCCAGCAGGGTGAGCGGGGGGCGGGACCAAGAGACGCAGTATTTT.

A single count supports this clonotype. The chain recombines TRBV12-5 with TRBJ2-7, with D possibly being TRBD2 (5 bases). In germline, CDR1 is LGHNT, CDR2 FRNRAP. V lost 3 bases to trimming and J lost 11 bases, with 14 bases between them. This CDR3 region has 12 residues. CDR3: CASGLLEGQEYF. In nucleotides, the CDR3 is TGTGCTAGTGGTTTATTAGAGGGCCAGGAGTACTTC.

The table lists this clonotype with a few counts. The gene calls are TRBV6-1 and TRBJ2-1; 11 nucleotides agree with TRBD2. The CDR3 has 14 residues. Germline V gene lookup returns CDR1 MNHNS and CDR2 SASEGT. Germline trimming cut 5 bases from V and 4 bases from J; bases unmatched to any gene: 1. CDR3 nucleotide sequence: TGTGCCAGCAGTCTAGCGGGAGGTTACAATGAGCAGTTCTTC. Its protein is CASSLAGGYNEQFF.